Presented here are 10 T cell receptor beta chains from one specimen sequenced in a study of CXCR3-negative and CXCR3-positive naive CD8 T cells. Whole-study findings and limits: The study found more hydrophobic TRB CDR3s in CXCR3-positive naive cells than in CXCR3-negative naive cells.

No cognate antigen is known for these TCRs. 5' RACE that incorporated UMI labels was used to prepare the TRB cDNA libraries. TCRdb re-analyzed the 5' RACE reads; it lists each CDR3 protein once, without DNA. This sample contains 85,000 to 120,000 distinct CDR3 sequences. Sequencing input: naive CXCR3+ CD8+ T cells from blood. Subset meaning: CD45RO-CCR7+CD27+CD95- naive CD8+ T cells expressing CXCR3 (TNR3+). These receptors were collected from a human donor in good health. Some clones in this sample may be carry-over from other donors' samples.

J is TRBJ2-1 and V is TRBV29-1; TCRdb names TRBD2, which stays unverified in the absence of DNA. The CDR3 extends over 13 amino acids. CDR1 SQVTM and CDR2 ANQGSEA come from the germline V gene. The CDR3 protein is CSVVIPQINEQFF.

This chain joins TRBV29-1 and TRBJ2-7; TCRdb calls TRBD1, which cannot be checked without DNA. The CDR3 extends over 11 amino acids. Germline assignment: CDR1 SQVTM and CDR2 ANQGSEA. This CDR3 reads CSVARESEQYF.

The chain couples TRBV19 to TRBJ2-3; no DNA is available, so the TRBD1 call from TCRdb remains unchecked. CDR3 size: 17 residues. Germline V gene data show CDR1 as LNHDA and CDR2 as SQIVND (reference sequence). CDR3 loop: CASSIIGIGTSTDTQYF.

V and J are TRBV29-1 and TRBJ2-1; TCRdb designates TRBD1, a call that cannot be tested without DNA. The CDR3 length is 13 residues. Germline V gives CDR1 SQVTM, CDR2 ANQGSEA. The CDR3 loop is CSVEDLDTNEQFF.

The CDR3 loop reads CASGWASGANVLTF. J is TRBJ2-6 and V is TRBV7-2. Germline V gene sequence: CDR1 SGHTA, CDR2 FQGNSA. This CDR3 has 14 residues.

The CDR3 loop is CASSTGGSYEQYF. The chain has TRBV19 and TRBJ2-7; TCRdb outputs TRBD1, but without DNA this stays unchecked. Germline V gene sequence: CDR1 LNHDA, CDR2 SQIVND (reference sequence). CDR3 length equals 13 residues. The variable domain in full, completed from reference TRBV19 and TRBJ2-7, reads DGGITQSPKYLFRKEGQNVTLSCEQNLNHDAMYWYRQDPGQGLRLIYYSQIVNDFQKGDIAEGYSVSREKKESFPLTVTSAQKNPTAFYLCASSTGGSYEQYFGPGTRLTVT.

The genes are TRBV19 and TRBJ2-7; absent DNA, TCRdb's TRBD1 call cannot be checked. Germline V gene lookup returns CDR1 LNHDA and CDR2 SQIVND (reference sequence). There are 13 residues in the CDR3. CDR3 loop: CASSIRDSYEQYF.

The V gene is TRBV2, the J gene TRBJ2-2; TCRdb designates TRBD2, a call that cannot be tested without DNA. This CDR3 is 15 amino acids long. Germline values: CDR1 SNHLY, CDR2 FYNNEI. Here the CDR3 reads CASRPGLRNTGELFF.

The chain employs TRBV29-1 and TRBJ2-1; TCRdb's D call, TRBD1, is unchecked because there is no DNA. Germline CDR1 reads SQVTM; CDR2 reads ANQGSEA. The CDR3 consists of 12 residues. CDR3 amino acids: CSGGLPQGEQFF.

The chain couples TRBV21-1 to TRBJ2-5; absent DNA, TCRdb's TRBD1 call cannot be checked. TRBV21-1 is marked as a pseudogene. The CDR3 runs 14 residues. The CDR3 region is CANQRARDQETQYF.